Listed here is a single T cell receptor beta chain. Its antigen is unknown. The data were obtained in a study of shared clonotypes between healthy human individuals. Study-level points and caveats: Several donors held about 5.1% of naive CD4 clonotypes in common. Only blood was sampled; tissue repertoires likely differ. What rarefaction showed was incomplete sorted-subset sequencing despite large depth. The genetic and exposure-history diversity represented was limited by few donors.

Libraries were prepared by immunoSEQ multiplex PCR; TCRdb keeps only in-frame clonotypes and omits some of them. Among almost 750,000 clones listed, approximately 72% were seen once. The CDR3 has 16 amino acids. Germline CDR1 MGHDK, CDR2 SYGVNS. V shed 6 bases, J shed 4 bases, and the junction held 13 bases outside the gene matches. This chain connects TRBV25-1 to TRBJ2-5; 8 nucleotides line up with TRBD1. Sequencing input: memory CD4+ T cells sorted from blood. Subset here: CD45RA-negative fraction. The clonotype originates from a woman aged 30 to 39 in good health. As DNA, the CDR3 is TGTGCCAGCAGCCCTTCCGGACAGGGTTATGGAGAGACCCAGTACTTC. This encodes CASSPSGQGYGETQYF.